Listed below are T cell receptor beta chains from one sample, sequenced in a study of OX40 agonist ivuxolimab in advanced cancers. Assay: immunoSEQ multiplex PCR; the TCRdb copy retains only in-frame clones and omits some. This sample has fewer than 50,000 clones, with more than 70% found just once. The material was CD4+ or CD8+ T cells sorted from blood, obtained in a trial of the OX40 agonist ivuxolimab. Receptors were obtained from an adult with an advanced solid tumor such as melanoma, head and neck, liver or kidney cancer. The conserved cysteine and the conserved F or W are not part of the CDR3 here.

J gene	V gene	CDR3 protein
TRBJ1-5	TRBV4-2	ASSQGPQVSNQPQH
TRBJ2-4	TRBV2	ASSTGGIAKNIQY
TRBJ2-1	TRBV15	ATSRVRQGPGNEQF
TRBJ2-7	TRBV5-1	ASSPTSGLEQY
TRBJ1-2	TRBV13	ASSLGAAPNYGYT
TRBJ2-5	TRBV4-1	ASSQEFQGAVETQY
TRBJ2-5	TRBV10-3	AISDPPSGGQETQY
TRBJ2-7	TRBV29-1	SALGYEQY
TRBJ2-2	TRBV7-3	ASSVSGGADTGELF
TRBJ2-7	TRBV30	AWSVASGDEQY
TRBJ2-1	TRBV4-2	ASSQGAYERGPTYNEQF
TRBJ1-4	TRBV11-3	ASSSGQGQSSNEKLF
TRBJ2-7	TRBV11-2	ASSLVSAYEQY
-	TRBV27	ASSFSSGGSYEQY
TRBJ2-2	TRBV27	ASSFVQGGTGELF